Presented here are 23 T cell receptor beta chains from one specimen sequenced in a study of cytomegalovirus exposure and HLA in healthy donors. TCRdb keeps only in-frame clones here, not all; method: immunoSEQ multiplex PCR. Among 150,000 to 200,000 clones listed, just under 90% were seen once. Input material: PBMCs. The source of these receptors is a woman aged 25 to 45 in good health and CMV-seronegative.

As regards this clone: Different DNA sequences within this sample yield the same CDR3. The chain links TRBV6-5 to TRBJ1-2; D is ambiguous. The CDR3 extends over 13 amino acids. The V end lost 6 bases, the J end lost 8 bases, and 16 bases lay between the germline ends. Germline assignment: CDR1 MNHEY and CDR2 SVGAGI. CDR3 DNA sequence: TGTGCCAGCAGCTCCTCAGGATTCTACGGCTACACCTTC. Protein: CASSSSGFYGYTF.

This clone was detected once. At one of its ends the junction is not consistent with the germline gene, which may arise from a read error. The chain combines TRBV7-7 with TRBJ2-5; 7 bases align to TRBD1. The CDR3 runs to 15 residues. Germline V lookup: CDR1 SSHAT, CDR2 FNYEAQ (reference sequence). CDR3 in DNA: TGTGCTAGCAGCTTAGTGGGGACAGTTCAAGAGACCCAGTACTTC. Translated, it gives CASSLVGTVQETQYF.

This clone was recorded only once. The chain joins TRBV10-1 to TRBJ2-1; 7 bases match TRBD2. The length of the CDR3 is 15 residues. J was trimmed by 3 bases and V by 3 bases; bases with no gene match: 5. Looked up from germline, CDR1 is WNHNN and CDR2 is SYGVQD (reference sequence). CDR3: CASSEAGNNYNEQFF. CDR3 sequence (DNA): TGCGCCAGCAGTGAAGCGGGGAATAACTACAATGAGCAGTTCTTC.

The chain uses TRBV2 and TRBJ2-3, with 7 bases identical to TRBD1. V lost 6 bases, J lost 2 bases, and 8 bases stayed unmatched. The CDR3 length is 15 residues. The germline V gene encodes CDR1 SNHLY and CDR2 FYNNEI. CDR3: CASRTGREHTDTQYF. CDR3 DNA: TGTGCCAGCAGGACAGGGAGAGAGCACACAGATACGCAGTATTTT.

This chain joins TRBV5-4 and TRBJ2-7, with 14 bases lining up with TRBD2. CDR3 length: 15 amino acids. The ends lost 4 bases at V and 2 bases at J; junction bases unmatched: 2. Germline CDR1 and CDR2: SGHNT and YYREEE (reference sequence). The CDR3 DNA sequence: TGTGCCAGCAGCCCGGGACTAGCGGGAGCCTACGAGCAGTACTTC. It codes for CASSPGLAGAYEQYF.

CDR3 loop: CASSQYSNQPQHF. CDR3 nucleotide sequence: TGTGCCAGCAGCCAGTATAGCAATCAGCCCCAGCATTTT. The chain joins TRBV6-5 to TRBJ1-5; D call uncertain. Trimming took 6 bases from V and 0 from J, leaving 6 bases between them. CDR3 length: 13 residues. The germline V gene has CDR1 MNHEY and CDR2 SVGAGI.

This chain links TRBV10-1 with TRBJ2-3; 7 bases match TRBD2. Germline V gene lookup returns CDR1 WNHNN and CDR2 SYGVQD (reference sequence). Losses at the gene ends were 6 bases for V and 4 bases for J; bases not matched to a gene: 4. CDR3 size: 13 residues. The CDR3 sequence is CASSRDYPDTQYF. The CDR3 region has the DNA TGCGCCAGCAGCCGGGACTATCCAGATACGCAGTATTTT.

The V gene is TRBV5-1, the J gene TRBJ1-5, with D uncertain. The CDR3 runs 13 residues. Germline CDR1 SGHRS, CDR2 YFSETQ. V dropped 0 bases and J dropped 3 bases, with 4 bases sitting between them. The CDR3 DNA sequence: TGCGCCAGCAGCTTGGGGCCCAATCAGCCCCAGCATTTT. Translating gives CASSLGPNQPQHF.

The chain is built from TRBV19 and TRBJ2-2, with D unresolved. V lost 5 bases, J lost 13 bases, and 17 bases lay in between. The CDR3 loop spans 13 amino acids. Germline V lookup: CDR1 LNHDA, CDR2 SQIVND (reference sequence). The DNA for the CDR3 is TGTGCCAGTAGTTCCTATCCTCCCTGGGCGCTGTTTTTT. Translating it yields CASSSYPPWALFF.

The CDR3 DNA reads as TGTGCCAGCAGCCGAAGGACCGTCACAGGGGATGAGCAGTTCTTC. This encodes CASSRRTVTGDEQFF. The chain combines TRBV6-5 with TRBJ2-1, with 7 bases matching TRBD1. This CDR3 is built from 15 residues. Germline V lookup: CDR1 MNHEY, CDR2 SVGAGI. V shed 6 bases, J shed 8 bases, and the junction held 13 bases outside the gene matches.

This clone occurred once. The DNA for the CDR3 is TGTGCCAGCAGCTCCCAGGGGGAGACGAACACTGAAGCTTTCTTT. Its protein is CASSSQGETNTEAFF. The chain couples TRBV7-9 to TRBJ1-1; TRBD1 matches at 7 bases. The germline gives CDR1 SEHNR, CDR2 FQNEAQ (reference sequence). The trim removed 4 bases at V and 1 base at J, leaving 6 bases unmatched. The CDR3 sequence is 15 residues long.

The DNA of the CDR3 is TGTGCCAGCTCTGGGGGCCGAGATGAAGAGACCCAGTACTTC. Translated: CASSGGRDEETQYF. The V gene is TRBV11-2, the J gene TRBJ2-5; possible D gene TRBD1, 6 bases. Germline V gene sequence: CDR1 SGHAT, CDR2 FQNNGV. V lost 8 bases and J lost 3, with 16 bases in between. This CDR3 comprises 14 residues.

CDR3 loop: CASSLRAGPSAEQYF. The CDR3 nucleotides are TGTGCCAGCAGCTTACGGGCAGGGCCATCGGCCGAGCAGTACTTC. This chain uses TRBV7-9 with TRBJ2-7; possibly TRBD1 for D (5 bases). The V end was cut by 2 bases, the J end by 6 bases, with 17 bases between. The CDR3 contains 15 residues. Germline loops: CDR1 SEHNR, CDR2 FQNEAQ (reference sequence).

The chain couples TRBV6-1 to TRBJ1-3; 7 bases line up with TRBD1. The CDR3 spans 18 residues. V trimming: 3 bases; J trimming: 0 bases; junction bases outside the gene matches: 11. CDR1 and CDR2 (germline): MNHNS, SASEGT. The DNA of the CDR3 is TGTGCCAGCAGTGACCGGGACAGCCGCCAATTCTCTGGAAACACCATATATTTT. Protein: CASSDRDSRQFSGNTIYF.

The CDR3 region is CASRTENTGELFF. In nucleotides, the CDR3 is TGCGCCAGCAGGACAGAGAACACCGGGGAGCTGTTTTTT. This chain connects TRBV5-1 to TRBJ2-2; D is possibly TRBD1 (5 bases). From germline, CDR1 is SGHRS and CDR2 YFSETQ. V gave up 5 bases and J gave up 1 base, with 6 bases separating them. This CDR3 is 13 amino acids long.

The rearrangement joins TRBV11-3 to TRBJ2-2; D is unresolved. The V end was cut by 5 bases, the J end by 5 bases, with 15 bases between. CDR1 is SGHNT, CDR2 YENEEA, per germline. The CDR3 contains 15 residues. CDR3 residues: CASSPWQNATGELFF. The CDR3 coding sequence is TGTGCCAGCAGCCCGTGGCAGAACGCTACCGGGGAGCTGTTTTTT.

This clone was recorded a few times. The chain is built from TRBV6-5 and TRBJ1-6; 9 bases line up with TRBD1. Germline V gene sequence: CDR1 MNHEY, CDR2 SVGAGI. The CDR3 has 14 amino acids. Germline trimming cut 6 bases from V and 7 bases from J; bases unmatched to any gene: 4. The CDR3 is CASRPGQGNSPLHF. CDR3 nucleotide sequence: TGTGCCAGCAGACCCGGACAGGGGAATTCACCCCTCCACTTT.

The J gene is TRBJ1-5, the V gene TRBV6-1; the match to TRBD1 covers 8 bases. This CDR3 has 20 amino acids. Per the germline V gene, CDR1 is MNHNS and CDR2 is SASEGT. With V trimmed by 2 bases and J by 0 bases, 15 bases remained unmatched. The chain's CDR3 is CASSEYDKDRVVYSNQPQHF. The CDR3 DNA reads TGTGCCAGCAGTGAATACGACAAGGACAGGGTTGTATATAGCAATCAGCCCCAGCATTTT.

This clone is a singleton in its sample. This chain connects TRBV5-6 to TRBJ1-1; D not certain. Per germline, CDR1 SGHDT and CDR2 YYEEEE. This CDR3 is 14 amino acids long. The V end lost 1 base, the J end lost 4 bases, and 11 bases lay between the germline ends. The CDR3 protein is CASSLPGLATEAFF. Written as DNA, the CDR3 is TGTGCCAGCAGCTTGCCGGGGTTGGCCACTGAAGCTTTCTTT. Full variable domain (remainder filled in from reference TRBV5-6 and TRBJ1-1): DAGVTQSPTHLIKTRGQQVTLRCSPKSGHDTVSWYQQALGQGPQFIFQYYEEEERQRGNFPDRFSGHQFPNYSSELNVNALLLGDSALYLCASSLPGLATEAFFGQGTRLTVV.

V gene TRBV5-1 combines with J gene TRBJ1-1; weak D call: TRBD1 (5 bases). The V gene lost 4 bases and the J gene lost 2 bases, with 15 bases spanning the gap. This CDR3 is 15 amino acids long. From germline, CDR1 is SGHRS and CDR2 YFSETQ. The CDR3 spells CASSQTVGINTEAFF. CDR3 nucleotides: TGCGCCAGCAGCCAGACAGTAGGGATAAACACTGAAGCTTTCTTT. The complete variable domain, with remaining parts taken from reference TRBV5-1 and TRBJ1-1, reads KAGVTQTPRYLIKTRGQQVTLSCSPISGHRSVSWYQQTPGQGLQFLFEYFSETQRNKGNFPGRFSGRQFSNSRSEMNVSTLELGDSALYLCASSQTVGINTEAFFGQGTRLTVV.

This clone was detected a few times. This chain links TRBV9 with TRBJ1-2; D might be TRBD1 (6 bases). Per the germline V gene, CDR1 is SGDLS and CDR2 is YYNGEE. V lost 2 bases, J lost 7 bases, and 15 bases lay in between. This CDR3 is built from 14 residues. CDR3 DNA sequence: TGTGCCAGCAGCGTGGGAACAGGGACGGTTGGCTACACCTTC. It is translated as CASSVGTGTVGYTF.

The V call is TRBV4-1, the J call TRBJ1-2; D is possibly TRBD1 (5 bases). The CDR3 extends over 15 amino acids. Germline lookup yields CDR1 MGHRA and CDR2 YSYEKL. Trimming removed 1 base from V and 3 bases from J, with 12 bases in between. This CDR3 is CASSQGRQWDYGYTF. DNA for the CDR3: TGCGCCAGCAGCCAAGGCCGACAGTGGGACTATGGCTACACCTTC.

The chain carries TRBV9 and TRBJ1-2; TRBD1 is a possible D gene (5 bases). The CDR3 sequence is 15 residues long. Per germline, CDR1 SGDLS and CDR2 YYNGEE. The V end was cut by 3 bases, the J end by 0 bases, with 12 bases between. DNA of the CDR3: TGTGCCAGCAGCGGACAACAGGTGCCTAACTATGGCTACACCTTC. As protein: CASSGQQVPNYGYTF.